This TCR beta chain was sequenced for a study of T-cell reconstitution after alpha-beta-depleted transplantation in children. During its preparation, the TCRbeta library received unique molecular identifiers. TCRdb reprocessed the PCR reads with MiXCR, giving one entry per CDR3 protein. The sample yields hundreds of thousands of distinct CDR3 sequences, roughly a sixth seen once. Findings and caveats of the study: There were reportedly several hundred expanded graft clones from which alpha-beta T cells came about two months after transplant.

There are a few counts of this clonotype. Its antigen remains unidentified. V gave up 2 bases and J gave up 1 base, with 6 bases separating them. CDR3 length: 14 amino acids. Germline CDR1 SGHTS, CDR2 YDEGEE. This TCR was recovered from a male patient aged 2-10 years who had a stem cell transplant for acute lymphoblastic leukemia, so the T cells may come from the graft donor. This chain uses TRBV5-8 with TRBJ2-2; D unresolved. The sequenced sample was PBMCs, mostly from graft donor cells, obtained 360 days after TCRalphabeta/CD19-depleted stem cell transplant. The CDR3 reads CASSLYLNTGELFF. DNA of the CDR3: TGTGCCAGCAGCTTATATCTGAACACCGGGGAGCTGTTTTTT. Together with reference TRBV5-8 and TRBJ2-2, the CDR3 gives the full variable domain: EAGVTQSPTHLIKTRGQQATLRCSPISGHTSVYWYQQALGLGLQFLLWYDEGEERNRGNFPPRFSGRQFPNYSSELNVNALELEDSALYLCASSLYLNTGELFFGEGSRLTVL.